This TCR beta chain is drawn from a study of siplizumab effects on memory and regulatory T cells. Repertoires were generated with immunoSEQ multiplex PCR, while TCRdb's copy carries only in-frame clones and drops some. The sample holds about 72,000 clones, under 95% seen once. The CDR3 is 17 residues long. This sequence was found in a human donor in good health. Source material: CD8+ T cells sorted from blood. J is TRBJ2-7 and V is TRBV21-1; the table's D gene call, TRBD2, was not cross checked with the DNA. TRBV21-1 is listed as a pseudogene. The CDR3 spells CASSKRVREHLSYEQYF. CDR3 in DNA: TGTGCCAGCAGCAAAAGGGTCCGGGAGCACCTAAGTTACGAGCAGTACTTC.